This T cell receptor (beta chain) was recovered during a study of cytomegalovirus exposure and HLA in healthy donors. General study results and limits: Presence/absence comparisons presumed near-even sequencing depth among donors.

Germline CDR1 reads KGHSH; CDR2 reads LQKENI. J was trimmed by 5 bases and V by 6 bases; bases with no gene match: 2. The CDR3 covers 12 residues. Details on this clone: Its antigen is undetermined.

In the PCR, 60 Vbeta and 13 Jbeta primers were used. Measured with immunoSEQ multiplex PCR; TCRdb has only the in-frame clones, and not every one. This table holds hundreds of thousands of clones, roughly four fifths found once. Sequencing used PBMCs. The chain combines TRBV18 with TRBJ2-7; 9 bases map to TRBD1. This sequence originates from a woman in her forties in good health and CMV-seronegative. CDR3 loop: CASSGTGNEQYF. The CDR3 region has the DNA TGTGCCAGCTCCGGGACAGGGAACGAGCAGTACTTC.